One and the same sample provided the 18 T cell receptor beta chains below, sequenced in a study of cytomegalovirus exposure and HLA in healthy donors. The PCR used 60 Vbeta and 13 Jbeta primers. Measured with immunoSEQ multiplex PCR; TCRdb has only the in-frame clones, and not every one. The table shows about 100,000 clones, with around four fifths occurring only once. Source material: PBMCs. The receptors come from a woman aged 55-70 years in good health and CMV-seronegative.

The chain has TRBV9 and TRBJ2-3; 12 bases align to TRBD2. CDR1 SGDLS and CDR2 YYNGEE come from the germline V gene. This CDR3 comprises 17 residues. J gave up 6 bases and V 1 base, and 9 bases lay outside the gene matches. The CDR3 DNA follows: TGTGCCAGCAGCGTAAAGGCTAGCGGGAGGGCCTCGGATACGCAGTATTTT. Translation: CASSVKASGRASDTQYF.

The CDR3 sequence is CASSTRYDTDTQYF. In DNA, the CDR3 is TGTGCCAGCAGCACGCGGTATGACACAGATACGCAGTATTTT. The chain links TRBV7-2 to TRBJ2-3; no clear D. Trimming took 5 bases from V and 2 from J, leaving 11 bases between them. The V gene's germline CDR1 is SGHTA and CDR2 FQGNSA. The CDR3 has 14 amino acids.

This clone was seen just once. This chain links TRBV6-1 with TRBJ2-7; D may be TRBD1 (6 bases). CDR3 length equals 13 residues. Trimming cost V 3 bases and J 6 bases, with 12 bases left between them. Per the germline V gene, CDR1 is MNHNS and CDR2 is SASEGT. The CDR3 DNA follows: TGTGCCAGCAGTGATCCCCAGGGGTCCGAGCAGTACTTC. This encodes CASSDPQGSEQYF.

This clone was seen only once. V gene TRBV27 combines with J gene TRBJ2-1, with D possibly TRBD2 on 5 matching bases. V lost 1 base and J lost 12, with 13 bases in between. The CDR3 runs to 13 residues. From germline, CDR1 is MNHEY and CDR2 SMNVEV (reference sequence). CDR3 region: CASSLWRQTVQFF. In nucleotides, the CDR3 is TGTGCCAGCAGTTTATGGAGGCAAACTGTGCAGTTCTTC.

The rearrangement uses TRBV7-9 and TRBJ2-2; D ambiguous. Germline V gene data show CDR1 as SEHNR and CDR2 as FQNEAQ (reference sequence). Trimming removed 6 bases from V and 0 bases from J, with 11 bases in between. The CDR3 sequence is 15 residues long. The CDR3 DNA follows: TGTGCCAGCAGGATAACAGAATCGAACACCGGGGAGCTGTTTTTT. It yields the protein CASRITESNTGELFF.

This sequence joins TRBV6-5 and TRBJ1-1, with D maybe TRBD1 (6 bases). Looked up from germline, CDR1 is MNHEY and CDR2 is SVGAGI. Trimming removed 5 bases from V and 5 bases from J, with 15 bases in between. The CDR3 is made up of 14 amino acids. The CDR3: CASSHTGRETEAFF. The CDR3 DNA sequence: TGTGCCAGCAGTCATACAGGGCGGGAGACTGAAGCTTTCTTT.

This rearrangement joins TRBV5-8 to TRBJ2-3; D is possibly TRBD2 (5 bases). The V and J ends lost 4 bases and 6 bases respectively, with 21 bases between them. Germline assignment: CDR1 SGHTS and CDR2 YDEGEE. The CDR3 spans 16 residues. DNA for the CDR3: TGTGCCAGCAGCCGGCCTTTCGGGGATTCACCGGATACGCAGTATTTT. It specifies CASSRPFGDSPDTQYF.

CDR3 sequence: CASSLQRSPQHF. The CDR3 nucleotides read TGTGCCAGCAGTCTCCAGAGGTCTCCCCAGCATTTT. This sequence joins TRBV28 and TRBJ1-5; D gene uncertain. The germline V gene has CDR1 MDHEN and CDR2 SYDVKM. This CDR3 is 12 amino acids long. The V gene lost 5 bases and the J gene lost 10 bases, with 12 bases spanning the gap. The whole variable domain, remainder taken from reference TRBV28 and TRBJ1-5, is DVKVTQSSRYLVKRTGEKVFLECVQDMDHENMFWYRQDPGLGLRLIYFSYDVKMKEKGDIPEGYSVSREKKERFSLILESASTNQTSMYLCASSLQRSPQHFGDGTRLSIL.

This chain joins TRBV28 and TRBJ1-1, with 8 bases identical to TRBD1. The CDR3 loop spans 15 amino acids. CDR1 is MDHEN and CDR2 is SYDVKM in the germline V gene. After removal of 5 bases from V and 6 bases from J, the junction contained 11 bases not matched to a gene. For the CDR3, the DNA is TGTGCCAGCAGTACAGCAACAGGGGGGGCCGCTGAAGCTTTCTTT. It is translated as CASSTATGGAAEAFF.

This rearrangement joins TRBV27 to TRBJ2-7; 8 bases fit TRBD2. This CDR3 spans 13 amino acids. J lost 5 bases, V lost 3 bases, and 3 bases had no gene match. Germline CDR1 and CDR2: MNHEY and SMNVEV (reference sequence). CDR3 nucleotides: TGTGCCAGCAGTTTTAGCGGGAACCACGAGCAGTACTTC. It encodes CASSFSGNHEQYF.

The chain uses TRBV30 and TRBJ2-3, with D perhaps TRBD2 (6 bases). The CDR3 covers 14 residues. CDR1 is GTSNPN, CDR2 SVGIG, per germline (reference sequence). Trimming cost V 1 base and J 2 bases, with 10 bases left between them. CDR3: CAWSATSNTDTQYF. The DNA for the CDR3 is TGTGCCTGGAGTGCAACTAGCAACACAGATACGCAGTATTTT.

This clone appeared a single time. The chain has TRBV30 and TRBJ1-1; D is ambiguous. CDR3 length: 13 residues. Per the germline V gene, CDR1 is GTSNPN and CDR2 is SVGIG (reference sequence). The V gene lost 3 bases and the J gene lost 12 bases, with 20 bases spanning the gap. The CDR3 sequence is CAWSISGDQSSFF. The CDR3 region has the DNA TGTGCCTGGAGCATTTCCGGGGATCAGTCGTCTTTCTTT.

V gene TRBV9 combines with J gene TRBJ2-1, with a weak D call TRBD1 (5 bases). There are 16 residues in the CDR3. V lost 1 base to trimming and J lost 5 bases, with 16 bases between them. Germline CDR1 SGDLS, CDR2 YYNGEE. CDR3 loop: CASSVRGNSQNNEQFF. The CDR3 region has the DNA TGTGCCAGCAGCGTAAGGGGCAACTCTCAAAACAATGAGCAGTTCTTC.

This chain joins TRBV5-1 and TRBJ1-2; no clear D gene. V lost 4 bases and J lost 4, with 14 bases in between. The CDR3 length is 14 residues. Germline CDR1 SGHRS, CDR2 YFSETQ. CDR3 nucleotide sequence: TGCGCCAGCAGCCCCGGGGAGGGAGCCTATGGCTACACCTTC. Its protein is CASSPGEGAYGYTF.

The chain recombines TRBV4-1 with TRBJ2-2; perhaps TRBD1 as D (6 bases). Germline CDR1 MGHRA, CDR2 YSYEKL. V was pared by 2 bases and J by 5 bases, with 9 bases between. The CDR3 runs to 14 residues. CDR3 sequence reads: CASSQPGQTGELFF. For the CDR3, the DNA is TGCGCCAGCAGCCAACCTGGACAGACCGGGGAGCTGTTTTTT.

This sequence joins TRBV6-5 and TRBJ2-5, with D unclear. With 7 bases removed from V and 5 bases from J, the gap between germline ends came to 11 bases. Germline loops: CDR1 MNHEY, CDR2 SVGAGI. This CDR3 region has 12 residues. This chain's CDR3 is CASTLNGETQYF. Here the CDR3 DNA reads TGTGCCAGCACCCTGAACGGGGAGACCCAGTACTTC.

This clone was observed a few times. DNA for the CDR3: TGTGCCAGCAGTCACCGGGCCCTAGGCGGGGGTGAAGCTTTCTTT. The encoded protein is CASSHRALGGGEAFF. This chain links TRBV6-5 with TRBJ1-1, with D tentatively TRBD1 (5 bases). This CDR3 has 15 residues. The germline CDR1 and CDR2 sequences are MNHEY and SVGAGI. The V end was cut by 5 bases, the J end by 7 bases, with 20 bases between.

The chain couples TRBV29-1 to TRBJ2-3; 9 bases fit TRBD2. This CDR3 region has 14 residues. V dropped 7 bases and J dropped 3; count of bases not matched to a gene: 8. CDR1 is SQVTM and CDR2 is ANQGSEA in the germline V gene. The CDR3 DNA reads TGCAGCGGGGGGATGGCGGGGGGGACAGATACGCAGTATTTT. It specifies CSGGMAGGTDTQYF.